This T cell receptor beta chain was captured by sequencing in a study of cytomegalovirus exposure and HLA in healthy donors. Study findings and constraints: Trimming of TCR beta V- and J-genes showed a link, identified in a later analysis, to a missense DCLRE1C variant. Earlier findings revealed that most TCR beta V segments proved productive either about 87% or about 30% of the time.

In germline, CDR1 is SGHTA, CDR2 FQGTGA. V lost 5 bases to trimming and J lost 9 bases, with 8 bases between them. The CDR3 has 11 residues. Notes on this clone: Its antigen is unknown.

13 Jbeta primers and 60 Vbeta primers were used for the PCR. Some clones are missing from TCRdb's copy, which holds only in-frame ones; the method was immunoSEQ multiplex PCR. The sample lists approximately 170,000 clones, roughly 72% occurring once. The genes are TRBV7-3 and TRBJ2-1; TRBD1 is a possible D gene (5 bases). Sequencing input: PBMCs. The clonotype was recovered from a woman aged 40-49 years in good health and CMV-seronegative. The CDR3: CASSQGAEQFF. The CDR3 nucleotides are TGTGCCAGCAGCCAGGGTGCTGAGCAGTTCTTC.